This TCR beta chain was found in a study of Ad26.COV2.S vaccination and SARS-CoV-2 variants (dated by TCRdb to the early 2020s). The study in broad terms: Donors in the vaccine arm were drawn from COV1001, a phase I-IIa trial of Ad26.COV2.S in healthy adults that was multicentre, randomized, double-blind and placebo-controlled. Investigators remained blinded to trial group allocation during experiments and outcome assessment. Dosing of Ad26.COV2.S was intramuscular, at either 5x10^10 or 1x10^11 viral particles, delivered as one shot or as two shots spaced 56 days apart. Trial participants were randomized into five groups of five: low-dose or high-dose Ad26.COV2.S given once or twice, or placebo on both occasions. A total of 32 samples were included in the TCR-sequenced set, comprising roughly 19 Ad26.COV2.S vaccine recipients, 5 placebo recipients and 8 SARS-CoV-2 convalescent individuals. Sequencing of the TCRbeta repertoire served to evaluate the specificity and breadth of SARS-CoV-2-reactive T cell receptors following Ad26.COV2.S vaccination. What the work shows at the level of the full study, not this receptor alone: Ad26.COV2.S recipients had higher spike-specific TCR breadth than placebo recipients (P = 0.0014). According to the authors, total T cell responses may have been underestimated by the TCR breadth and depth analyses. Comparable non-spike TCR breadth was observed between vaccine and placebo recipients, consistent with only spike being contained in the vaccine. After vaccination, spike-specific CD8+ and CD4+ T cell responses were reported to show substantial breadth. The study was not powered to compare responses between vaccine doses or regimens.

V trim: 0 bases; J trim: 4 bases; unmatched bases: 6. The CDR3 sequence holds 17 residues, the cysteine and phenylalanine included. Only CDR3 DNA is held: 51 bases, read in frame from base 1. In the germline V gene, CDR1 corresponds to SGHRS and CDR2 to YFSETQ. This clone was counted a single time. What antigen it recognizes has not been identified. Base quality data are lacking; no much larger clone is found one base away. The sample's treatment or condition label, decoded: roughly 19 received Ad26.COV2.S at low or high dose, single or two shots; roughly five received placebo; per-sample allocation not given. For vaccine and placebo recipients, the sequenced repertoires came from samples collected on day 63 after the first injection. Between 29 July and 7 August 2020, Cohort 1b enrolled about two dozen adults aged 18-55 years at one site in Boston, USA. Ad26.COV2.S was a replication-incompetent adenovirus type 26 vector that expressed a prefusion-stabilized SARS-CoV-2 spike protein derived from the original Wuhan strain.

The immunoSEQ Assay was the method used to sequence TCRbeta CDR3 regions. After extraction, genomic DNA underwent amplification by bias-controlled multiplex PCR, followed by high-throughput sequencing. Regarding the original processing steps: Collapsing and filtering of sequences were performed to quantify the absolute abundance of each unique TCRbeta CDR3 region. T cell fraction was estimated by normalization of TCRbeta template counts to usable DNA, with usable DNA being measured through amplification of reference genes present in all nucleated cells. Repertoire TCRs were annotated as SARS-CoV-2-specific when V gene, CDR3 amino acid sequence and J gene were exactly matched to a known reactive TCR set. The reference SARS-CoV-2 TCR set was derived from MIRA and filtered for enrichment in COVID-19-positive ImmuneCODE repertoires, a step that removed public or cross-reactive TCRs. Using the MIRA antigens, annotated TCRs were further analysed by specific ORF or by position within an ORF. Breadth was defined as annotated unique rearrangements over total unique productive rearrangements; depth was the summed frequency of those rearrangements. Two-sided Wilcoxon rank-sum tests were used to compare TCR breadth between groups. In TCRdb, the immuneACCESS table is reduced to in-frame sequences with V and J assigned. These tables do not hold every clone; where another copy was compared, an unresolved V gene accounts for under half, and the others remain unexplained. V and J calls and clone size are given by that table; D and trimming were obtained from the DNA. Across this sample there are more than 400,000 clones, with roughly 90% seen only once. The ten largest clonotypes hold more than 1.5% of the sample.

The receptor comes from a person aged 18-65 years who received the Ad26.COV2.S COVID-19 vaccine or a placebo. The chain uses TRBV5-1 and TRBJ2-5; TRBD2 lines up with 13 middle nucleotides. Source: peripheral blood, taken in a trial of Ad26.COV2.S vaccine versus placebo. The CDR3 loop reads CASSLAPLAGGPETQYF. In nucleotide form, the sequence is TGCGCCAGCAGCTTGGCCCCACTAGCGGGGGGGCCAGAGACCCAGTACTTC. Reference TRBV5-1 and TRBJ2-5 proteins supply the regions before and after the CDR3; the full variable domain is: KAGVTQTPRYLIKTRGQQVTLSCSPISGHRSVSWYQQTPGQGLQFLFEYFSETQRNKGNFPGRFSGRQFSNSRSEMNVSTLELGDSALYLCASSLAPLAGGPETQYFGPGTRLLVL.